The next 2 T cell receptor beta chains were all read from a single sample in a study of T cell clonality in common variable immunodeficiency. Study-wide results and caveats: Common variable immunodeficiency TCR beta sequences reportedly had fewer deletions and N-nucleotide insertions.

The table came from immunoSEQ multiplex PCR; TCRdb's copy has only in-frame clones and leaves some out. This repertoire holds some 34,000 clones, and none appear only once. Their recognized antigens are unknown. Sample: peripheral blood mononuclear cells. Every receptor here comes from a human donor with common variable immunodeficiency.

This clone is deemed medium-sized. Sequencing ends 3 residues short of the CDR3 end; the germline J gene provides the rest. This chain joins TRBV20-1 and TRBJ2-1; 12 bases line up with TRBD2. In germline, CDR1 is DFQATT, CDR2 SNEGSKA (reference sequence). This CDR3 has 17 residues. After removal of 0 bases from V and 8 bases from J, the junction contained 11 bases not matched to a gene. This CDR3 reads CSARDPVRTSGMYEQFF. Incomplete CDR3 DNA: TGCAGTGCTAGAGATCCCGTCCGGACTAGCGGGATGTATGAG.

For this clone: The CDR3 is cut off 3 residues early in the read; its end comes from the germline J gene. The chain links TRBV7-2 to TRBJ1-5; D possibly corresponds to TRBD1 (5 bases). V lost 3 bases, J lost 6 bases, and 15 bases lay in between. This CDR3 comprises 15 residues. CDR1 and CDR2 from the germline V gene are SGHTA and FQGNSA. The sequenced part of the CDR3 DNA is TGTGCCAGCAGCTTCAGACAGATTCCGGGTCAGCCC. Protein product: CASSFRQIPGQP. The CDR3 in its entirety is CASSFRQIPGQPQHF.